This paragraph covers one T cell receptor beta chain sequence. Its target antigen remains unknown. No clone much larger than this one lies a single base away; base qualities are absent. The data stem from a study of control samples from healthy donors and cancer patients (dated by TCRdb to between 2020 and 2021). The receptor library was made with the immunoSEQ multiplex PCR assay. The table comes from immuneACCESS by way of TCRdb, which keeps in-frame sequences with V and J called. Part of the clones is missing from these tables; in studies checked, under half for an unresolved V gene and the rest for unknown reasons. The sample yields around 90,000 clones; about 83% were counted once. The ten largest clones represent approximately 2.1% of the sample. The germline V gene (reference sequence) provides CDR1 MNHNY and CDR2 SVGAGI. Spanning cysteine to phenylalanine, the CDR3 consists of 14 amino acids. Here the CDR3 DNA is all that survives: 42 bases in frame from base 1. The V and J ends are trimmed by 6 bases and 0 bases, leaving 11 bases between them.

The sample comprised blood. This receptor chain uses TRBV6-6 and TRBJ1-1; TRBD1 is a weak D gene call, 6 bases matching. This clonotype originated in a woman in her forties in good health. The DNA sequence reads TGTGCCAGCAGCCATGGACAGCTGAACACTGAAGCTTTCTTT. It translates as CASSHGQLNTEAFF.